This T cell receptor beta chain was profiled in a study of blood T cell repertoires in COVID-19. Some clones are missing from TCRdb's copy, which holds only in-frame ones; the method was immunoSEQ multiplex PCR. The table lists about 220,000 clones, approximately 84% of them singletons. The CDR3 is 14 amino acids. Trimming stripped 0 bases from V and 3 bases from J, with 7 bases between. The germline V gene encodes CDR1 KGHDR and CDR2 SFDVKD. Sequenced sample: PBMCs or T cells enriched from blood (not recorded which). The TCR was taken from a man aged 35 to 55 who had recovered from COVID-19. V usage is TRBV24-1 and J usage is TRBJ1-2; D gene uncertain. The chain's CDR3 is CATSDLGSDYGYTF. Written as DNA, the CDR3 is TGTGCCACCAGTGATTTGGGCAGCGACTATGGCTACACCTTC.